The next 30 T cell receptor beta chains were all read from a single sample in a study of blood T cell repertoires in COVID-19. Sequencing was performed with immunoSEQ multiplex PCR; in TCRdb, only in-frame clones are kept and a portion is missing. The sample includes around 80,000 clones, about 88% seen only once; the top ten take over 8.5%. The material sequenced was peripheral blood. These receptors were collected from a human donor in a cohort sampled during active COVID-19.

This chain connects TRBV14 to TRBJ1-1; D unresolved. Germline V lookup: CDR1 SGHDN, CDR2 FVKESK. The CDR3 has 13 amino acids. Trimming removed 0 bases at V and 8 bases at J, with 10 bases between. The CDR3 sequence is CASSQDYGSEAFF. As DNA, the CDR3 is TGTGCCAGCAGCCAAGATTACGGTTCGGAAGCTTTCTTT.

In DNA, the CDR3 is TGTGCCAGCTCACCTATAGGACAGGAGACTACAACTAATGAAAAACTGTTTTTT. It yields the protein CASSPIGQETTTNEKLFF. The V and J genes are TRBV18 and TRBJ1-4; 7 nucleotides align to TRBD1. CDR1 is KGHSH and CDR2 is LQKENI in the germline V gene. J was trimmed by 0 bases and V by 3 bases; bases with no gene match: 10. CDR3 length equals 18 residues.

V gene TRBV20-1 combines with J gene TRBJ2-7; 8 positions match TRBD1. The CDR3 is made up of 15 amino acids. CDR1 and CDR2 from the germline V gene are DFQATT and SNEGSKA (reference sequence). J lost 7 bases, V lost 3 bases, and 14 bases had no gene match. CDR3 nucleotides: TGCAGTGCTAGTTCCTCCGGGACAGGATCTCGGGAGCAGTACTTC. This encodes CSASSSGTGSREQYF.

The chain joins TRBV7-6 to TRBJ1-2; TRBD1 agrees at 10 bases. Germline trimming cut 4 bases from V and 4 bases from J; bases unmatched to any gene: 6. The CDR3 is 15 residues long. Germline lookup yields CDR1 SGHVS and CDR2 FNYEAQ. CDR3 amino acids: CASSYSRDRGYGYTF. The CDR3 region has the DNA TGTGCCAGCAGCTACTCACGGGACAGGGGCTATGGCTACACCTTC.

This rearrangement joins TRBV7-9 to TRBJ1-1; unclear D gene. Germline V gene lookup returns CDR1 SEHNR and CDR2 FQNEAQ (reference sequence). The CDR3 loop spans 15 amino acids. V was cut by 5 bases and J by 0 bases, with 13 bases left in between. As DNA, the CDR3 is TGTGCCAGCAGCCCCTTGGCACGGGTGAACACTGAAGCTTTCTTT. Amino acid sequence: CASSPLARVNTEAFF.

This clone came up once. The chain links TRBV30 to TRBJ2-6; TRBD1 matches 7 bases. The CDR3 is 18 residues long. J lost 0 bases, V lost 1 base, and 9 bases had no gene match. Per the germline V gene, CDR1 is GTSNPN and CDR2 is SVGIG (reference sequence). The CDR3 DNA is TGTGCCTGGAGTGCTTTCGGACAGGTCCGCTCTGGGGCCAACGTCCTGACTTTC. Translating gives CAWSAFGQVRSGANVLTF.

CDR3: CASSQDLTGGTEAFF. CDR3 coding DNA: TGTGCCAGCAGCCAAGATCTTACGGGGGGCACTGAAGCTTTCTTT. This chain links TRBV14 with TRBJ1-1; a possible D gene is TRBD1 (5 bases). Trimming shortened V by 0 bases and J by 4 bases, and 12 bases separated the two germline ends. Looked up from germline, CDR1 is SGHDN and CDR2 is FVKESK. The CDR3 covers 15 residues.

V gene TRBV6-2 or TRBV6-3 combines with J gene TRBJ2-1; the D is unclear. CDR1 and CDR2 from the germline V gene are MNHEY and SVGEGT. The CDR3 runs to 19 residues. V lost 2 bases, J lost 0 bases, and 20 bases lay in between. The CDR3: CASSYLPPSYKSSYNEQFF. The CDR3 DNA is TGTGCCAGCAGTTACCTCCCCCCCTCATATAAGAGCTCCTACAATGAGCAGTTCTTC.

This chain connects TRBV7-2 to TRBJ1-3; D ambiguous. V lost 1 base, J lost 5 bases, and 3 bases lay in between. The CDR3 covers 12 residues. Germline assignment: CDR1 SGHTA and CDR2 FQGNSA. The CDR3 region is CASSLGRNTIYF. The CDR3 nucleotides are TGTGCCAGCAGCTTAGGTAGAAACACCATATATTTT.

The chain joins TRBV11-3 to TRBJ2-1; 7 bases match TRBD1. The length of the CDR3 is 15 residues. In germline, CDR1 is SGHNT, CDR2 YENEEA. J was trimmed by 3 bases and V by 0 bases; bases with no gene match: 2. CDR3 nucleotides: TGTGCCAGCAGCTTAGACCGACAGGGCTACAATGAGCAGTTCTTC. Protein product: CASSLDRQGYNEQFF.

This clone was seen only a few times. The chain uses TRBV10-3 and TRBJ2-7; perhaps TRBD1 as D (5 bases). Trimming took 3 bases from V and 3 from J, leaving 9 bases between them. The CDR3 covers 13 residues. Germline CDR1 ENHRY, CDR2 SYGVKD. CDR3 sequence (DNA): TGTGCCATCAGTGATAGGCAGGGCTACGAGCAGTACTTC. Translating it yields CAISDRQGYEQYF.

The V gene is TRBV5-4, the J gene TRBJ2-1; no clear D. The CDR3 sequence is 16 residues long. V was cut by 1 base and J by 0 bases, with 11 bases left in between. Germline-derived CDR1 and CDR2 are SGHNT and YYREEE (reference sequence). For the CDR3, the DNA is TGTGCCAGCAGCTTGCCCGAGCTGAGCTCCTACAATGAGCAGTTCTTC. This gives the protein CASSLPELSSYNEQFF.

The chain employs TRBV28 and TRBJ2-7; D possibly corresponds to TRBD1 (6 bases). Germline CDR1 reads MDHEN; CDR2 reads SYDVKM. V dropped 10 bases and J dropped 2 bases, with 15 bases sitting between them. The CDR3 covers 13 residues. The CDR3 nucleotides are TGTGCCACCCGGATGAGGGGGACCTACGAGCAGTACTTC. Encoded protein: CATRMRGTYEQYF. The complete variable domain, with remaining parts taken from reference TRBV28 and TRBJ2-7, reads DVKVTQSSRYLVKRTGEKVFLECVQDMDHENMFWYRQDPGLGLRLIYFSYDVKMKEKGDIPEGYSVSREKKERFSLILESASTNQTSMYLCATRMRGTYEQYFGPGTRLTVT.

The rearrangement joins TRBV30 to TRBJ1-2; 7 bases agree with TRBD1. Germline assignment: CDR1 GTSNPN and CDR2 SVGIG (reference sequence). With 1 base clipped from V and 5 bases from J, the junction kept 10 bases outside the gene matches. This CDR3 spans 15 amino acids. This CDR3 reads CAWSATGTEGYGYTF. The CDR3 DNA reads as TGTGCCTGGAGTGCAACCGGGACAGAGGGGTATGGCTACACCTTC.

V gene TRBV2 combines with J gene TRBJ2-1; no clear D gene. Germline lookup yields CDR1 SNHLY and CDR2 FYNNEI. Trimming shortened V by 4 bases and J by 5 bases, and 3 bases separated the two germline ends. The CDR3 covers 11 residues. The CDR3 spells CASSGDNEQFF. CDR3 nucleotides: TGTGCCAGCAGTGGAGACAATGAGCAGTTCTTC.

The V and J genes are TRBV4-2 and TRBJ1-4; TRBD1 agrees at 7 bases. With V trimmed by 4 bases and J by 0 bases, 8 bases remained unmatched. The CDR3 runs to 17 residues. The V gene's germline CDR1 is LGHNA and CDR2 YNFKEQ. This CDR3 reads CASSPTGTLSTNEKLFF. The CDR3 nucleotides read TGTGCCAGCAGCCCGACAGGGACTTTGTCAACTAATGAAAAACTGTTTTTT.

This clone was found a few times. The chain combines TRBV5-1 with TRBJ2-3, with TRBD2 matching 9 bases. V dropped 3 bases and J dropped 2; count of bases not matched to a gene: 10. Germline CDR1 and CDR2: SGHRS and YFSETQ. The CDR3 has 17 residues. Here the CDR3 DNA reads TGCGCCAGCAGCTCCGGCGCTAGCGGGGACCTCACAGATACGCAGTATTTT. Encoded protein: CASSSGASGDLTDTQYF.

The chain employs TRBV6-1 and TRBJ2-3, with 12 nucleotides matching TRBD2. The germline gives CDR1 MNHNS, CDR2 SASEGT. The CDR3 contains 16 residues. The V gene end was trimmed by 4 bases and the J gene end by 5 bases; junction bases not matched to a gene: 7. The CDR3 nucleotides are TGTGCCAGCAGTGGATCTAGCGGGGGGGCCGAAGATACGCAGTATTTT. Translating gives CASSGSSGGAEDTQYF.

The chain has TRBV18 and TRBJ2-6; 15 bases are a match to TRBD2. Germline V gene sequence: CDR1 KGHSH, CDR2 LQKENI. The CDR3 sequence is 18 residues long. V dropped 3 bases and J dropped 0; count of bases not matched to a gene: 0. The CDR3 spells CASSPGLAGGSGANVLTF. The DNA of the CDR3 is TGTGCCAGCTCACCGGGACTAGCGGGAGGCTCTGGGGCCAACGTCCTGACTTTC.

The J gene is TRBJ2-5, the V gene TRBV18; weak D call: TRBD2 (5 bases). V was shortened by 3 bases and J by 2 bases, with 13 bases between the two germline ends. CDR1 KGHSH and CDR2 LQKENI come from the germline V gene. The CDR3 totals 15 residues. The CDR3 DNA is TGTGCCAGCTCACCTATTGAGGGAGTACAAGAGACCCAGTACTTC. It codes for CASSPIEGVQETQYF.

The chain employs TRBV30 and TRBJ1-2; TRBD1 matches 7 bases. With V trimmed by 6 bases and J by 4 bases, 8 bases remained unmatched. The germline V gene encodes CDR1 GTSNPN and CDR2 SVGIG (reference sequence). The CDR3 contains 13 residues. The CDR3 is CACNRGNSYGYTF. Here the CDR3 DNA reads TGTGCCTGTAACAGGGGAAACAGCTATGGCTACACCTTC.

This chain uses TRBV4-1 with TRBJ1-2; 8 nucleotides align to TRBD1. Germline V lookup: CDR1 MGHRA, CDR2 YSYEKL. Unmatched junction bases numbered 9, after V lost 0 bases and J lost 3 bases. The CDR3 loop spans 17 amino acids. The CDR3 DNA follows: TGCGCCAGCAGCCAAGAGGGAAACAGGGGGACCGACTATGGCTACACCTTC. Its protein product is CASSQEGNRGTDYGYTF.

The chain carries TRBV29-1 and TRBJ2-2; TRBD2 matches at 14 bases. J was trimmed by 4 bases and V by 7 bases; bases with no gene match: 2. Germline-derived CDR1 and CDR2 are SQVTM and ANQGSEA. The CDR3 has 14 amino acids. The CDR3: CSAGTSGGTGELFF. The CDR3 bases are TGCAGCGCTGGGACTAGCGGGGGCACCGGGGAGCTGTTTTTT.

This sequence joins TRBV5-4 and TRBJ2-7; TRBD1 matches at 8 bases. The CDR3 totals 15 residues. Per the germline V gene, CDR1 is SGHNT and CDR2 is YYREEE (reference sequence). The junction had 7 bases not matched to a gene; V was cut back by 3 bases and J by 2 bases. The DNA of the CDR3 is TGTGCCAGCAGCTCGGGACAGGAATCCGCCTACGAGCAGTACTTC. Residues: CASSSGQESAYEQYF.

This clone was seen a single time. The chain joins TRBV29-1 to TRBJ2-3; the D is unclear. Germline V gives CDR1 SQVTM, CDR2 ANQGSEA. The CDR3 length is 14 residues. Trimming took off 4 bases at V and 0 bases at J, with 11 bases between the two ends. The CDR3 DNA follows: TGCAGCGTTGCTCAGGTCTCTAGCACAGATACGCAGTATTTT. The encoded protein is CSVAQVSSTDTQYF.

The chain carries TRBV4-1 and TRBJ2-1; TRBD2 matches 14 bases. CDR1 and CDR2 (germline): MGHRA, YSYEKL. The CDR3 totals 19 residues. V shed 7 bases and J 6 bases; nucleotides not matched to a gene: 17. The CDR3 reads CASMGEGLAGVMGSNEQFF. The CDR3 bases are TGCGCCAGCATGGGGGAGGGACTAGCGGGAGTGATGGGGTCCAATGAGCAGTTCTTC.

J is TRBJ2-7 and V is TRBV12-3 or TRBV12-4; maybe TRBD2 (7 bases). V was clipped by 2 bases and J by 7 bases, with 12 bases between them. This CDR3 has 13 residues. In nucleotides, the CDR3 is TGTGCCAGCAGTTTACGAGGGGGGGGTGAGCAGTACTTC. Translating it yields CASSLRGGGEQYF.

In this sample, this clone turned up once. The rearrangement joins TRBV28 to TRBJ2-2; TRBD2 agrees at 8 bases. Germline loops: CDR1 MDHEN, CDR2 SYDVKM. This CDR3 comprises 15 residues. V lost 4 bases, J lost 7 bases, and 8 bases stayed unmatched. CDR3 in DNA: TGTGCCAGCAGTTCGGACGGGAGGGCGGTCGGGGAGCTGTTTTTT. Encoded protein: CASSSDGRAVGELFF.

The V and J genes are TRBV7-9 and TRBJ2-1; D might be TRBD2 (6 bases). The CDR3 extends over 14 amino acids. Trimming took 2 bases from V and 8 from J, leaving 13 bases between them. CDR1 and CDR2 from the germline V gene are SEHNR and FQNEAQ (reference sequence). The chain's CDR3 is CASSLPRGTDEQFF. The CDR3 nucleotides are TGTGCCAGCAGCTTACCCCGGGGGACCGATGAGCAGTTCTTC.

The V and J genes are TRBV20-1 and TRBJ1-1; a weak D match, TRBD1 (6 bases). V lost 3 bases and J 4 bases, leaving 9 bases between the germline ends. The CDR3 has 12 residues. Per germline, CDR1 DFQATT and CDR2 SNEGSKA (reference sequence). This CDR3 reads CSASWGLTEAFF. CDR3 DNA: TGCAGTGCTAGTTGGGGGCTCACTGAAGCTTTCTTT.